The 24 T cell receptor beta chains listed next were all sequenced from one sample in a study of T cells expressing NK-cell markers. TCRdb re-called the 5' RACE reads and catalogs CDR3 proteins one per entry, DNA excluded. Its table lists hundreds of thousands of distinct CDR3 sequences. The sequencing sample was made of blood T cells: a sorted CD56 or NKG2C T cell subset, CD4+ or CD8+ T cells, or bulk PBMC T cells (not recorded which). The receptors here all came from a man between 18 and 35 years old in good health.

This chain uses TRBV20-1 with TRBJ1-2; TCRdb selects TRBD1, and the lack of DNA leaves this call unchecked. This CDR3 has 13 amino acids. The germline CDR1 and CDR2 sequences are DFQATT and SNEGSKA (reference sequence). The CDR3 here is CSAGQGFVDGYTF.

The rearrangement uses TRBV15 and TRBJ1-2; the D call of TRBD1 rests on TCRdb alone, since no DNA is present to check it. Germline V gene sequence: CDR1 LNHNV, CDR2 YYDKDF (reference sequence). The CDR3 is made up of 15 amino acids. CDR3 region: CATSRETGTYYGYTF.

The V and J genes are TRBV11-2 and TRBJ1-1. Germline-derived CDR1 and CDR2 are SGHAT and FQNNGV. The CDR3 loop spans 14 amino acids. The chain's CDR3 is CASSSTTSQIEAFF.

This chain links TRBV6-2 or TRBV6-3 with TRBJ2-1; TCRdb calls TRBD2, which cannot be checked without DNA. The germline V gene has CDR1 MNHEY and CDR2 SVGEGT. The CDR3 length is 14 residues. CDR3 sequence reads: CASSFRTRKNEQFF.

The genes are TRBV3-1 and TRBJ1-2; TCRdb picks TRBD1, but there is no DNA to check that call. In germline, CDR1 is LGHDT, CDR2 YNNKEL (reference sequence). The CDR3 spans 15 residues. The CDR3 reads CASSHQGQSNYGYTF.

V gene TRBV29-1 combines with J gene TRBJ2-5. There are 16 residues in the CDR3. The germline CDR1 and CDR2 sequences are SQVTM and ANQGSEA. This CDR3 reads CSVESGGSGYQETQYF.

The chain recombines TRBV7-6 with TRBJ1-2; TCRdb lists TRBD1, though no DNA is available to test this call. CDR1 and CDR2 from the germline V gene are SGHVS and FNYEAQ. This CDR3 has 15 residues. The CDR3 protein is CASSPSQGFGYGYTF.

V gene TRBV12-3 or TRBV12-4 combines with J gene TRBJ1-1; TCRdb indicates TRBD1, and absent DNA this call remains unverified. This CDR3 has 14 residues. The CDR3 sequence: CASSPPQGNTEAFF.

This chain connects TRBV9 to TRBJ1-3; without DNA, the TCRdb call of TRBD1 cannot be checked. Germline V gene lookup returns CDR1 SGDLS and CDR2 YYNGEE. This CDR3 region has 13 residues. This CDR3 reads CASSLRAGNIIYF.

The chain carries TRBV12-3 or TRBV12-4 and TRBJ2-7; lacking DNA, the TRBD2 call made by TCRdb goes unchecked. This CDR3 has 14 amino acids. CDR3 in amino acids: CAGPPLAGVYEQYF.

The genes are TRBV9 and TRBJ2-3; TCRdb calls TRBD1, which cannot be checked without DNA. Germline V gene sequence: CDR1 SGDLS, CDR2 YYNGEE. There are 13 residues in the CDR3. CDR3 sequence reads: CASSATGPDTQYF.

CDR3: CASSPLAGGGSYNEQFF. The chain employs TRBV3-1 and TRBJ2-1; TCRdb names TRBD2, which stays unverified in the absence of DNA. Germline V CDR1 and CDR2: LGHDT, YNNKEL (reference sequence). The CDR3 length is 17 residues.

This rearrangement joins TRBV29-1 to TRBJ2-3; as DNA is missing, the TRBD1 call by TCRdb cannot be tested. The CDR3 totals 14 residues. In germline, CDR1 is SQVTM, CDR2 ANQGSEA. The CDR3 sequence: CSVVGRVHTDTQYF.

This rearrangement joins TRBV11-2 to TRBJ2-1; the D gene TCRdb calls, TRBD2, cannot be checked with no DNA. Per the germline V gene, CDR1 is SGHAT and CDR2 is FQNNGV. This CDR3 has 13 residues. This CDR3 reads CASSYGLVDYQFF.

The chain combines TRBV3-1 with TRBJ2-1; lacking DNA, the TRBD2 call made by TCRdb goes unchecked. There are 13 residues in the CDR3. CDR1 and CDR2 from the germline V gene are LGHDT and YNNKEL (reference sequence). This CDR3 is CASSPDFLNEQFF.

The CDR3 region is CASSNSGRTADTQYF. This rearrangement joins TRBV21-1 to TRBJ2-3; no DNA is available, so the TRBD2 call from TCRdb remains unchecked. TRBV21-1 is a documented pseudogene. This CDR3 region has 15 residues.

The CDR3 sequence: CASSEWAGVGEQFF. V usage is TRBV2 and J usage is TRBJ2-1; TCRdb's D call, TRBD1, is unchecked because there is no DNA. CDR1 is SNHLY and CDR2 is FYNNEI in the germline V gene. This CDR3 has 14 amino acids.

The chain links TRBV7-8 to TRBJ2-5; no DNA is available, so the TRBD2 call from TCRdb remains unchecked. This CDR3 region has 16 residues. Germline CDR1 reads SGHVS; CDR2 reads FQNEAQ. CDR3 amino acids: CASSLISRALRETQYF.

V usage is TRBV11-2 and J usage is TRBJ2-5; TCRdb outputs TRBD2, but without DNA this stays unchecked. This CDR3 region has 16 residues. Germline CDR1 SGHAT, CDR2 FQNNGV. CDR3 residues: CASSSLGLAGGETQYF. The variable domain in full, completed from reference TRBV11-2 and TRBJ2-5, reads EAGVAQSPRYKIIEKRQSVAFWCNPISGHATLYWYQQILGQGPKLLIQFQNNGVVDDSQLPKDRFSAERLKGVDSTLKIQPAKLEDSAVYLCASSSLGLAGGETQYFGPGTRLLVL.

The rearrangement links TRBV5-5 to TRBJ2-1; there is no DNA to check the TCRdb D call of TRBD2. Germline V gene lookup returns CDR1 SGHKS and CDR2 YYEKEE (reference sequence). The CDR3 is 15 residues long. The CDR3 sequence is CASSLQGGSLNEQFF. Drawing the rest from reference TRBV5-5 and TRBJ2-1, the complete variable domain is DAGVTQSPTHLIKTRGQQVTLRCSPISGHKSVSWYQQVLGQGPQFIFQYYEKEERGRGNFPDRFSARQFPNYSSELNVNALLLGDSALYLCASSLQGGSLNEQFFGPGTRLTVL.

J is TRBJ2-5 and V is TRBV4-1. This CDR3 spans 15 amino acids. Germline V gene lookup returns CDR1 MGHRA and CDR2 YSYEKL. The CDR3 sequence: CASSQVLSQQETQYF.

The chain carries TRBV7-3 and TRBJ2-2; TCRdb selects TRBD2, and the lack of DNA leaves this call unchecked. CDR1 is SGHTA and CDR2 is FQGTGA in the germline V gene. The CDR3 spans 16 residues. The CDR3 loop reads CASSLKAGGLPGELFF.

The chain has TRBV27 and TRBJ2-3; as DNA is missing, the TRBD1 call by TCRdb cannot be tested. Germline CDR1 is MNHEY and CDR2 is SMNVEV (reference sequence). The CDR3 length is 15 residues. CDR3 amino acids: CASWGEPLPTDTQYF.

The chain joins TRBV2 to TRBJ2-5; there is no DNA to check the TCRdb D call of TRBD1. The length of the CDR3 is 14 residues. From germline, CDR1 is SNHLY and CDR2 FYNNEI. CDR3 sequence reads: CASRRDDLRETQYF. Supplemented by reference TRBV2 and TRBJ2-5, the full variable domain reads EPEVTQTPSHQVTQMGQEVILRCVPISNHLYFYWYRQILGQKVEFLVSFYNNEISEKSEIFDDQFSVERPDGSNFTLKIRSTKLEDSAMYFCASRRDDLRETQYFGPGTRLLVL.